The rows below give T cell receptor beta chains drawn from one sample of a study of blood T cell repertoires in COVID-19. Here immunoSEQ multiplex PCR was the method, and the copy in TCRdb shows in-frame clones only, minus some. This sample carries about 220,000 clones, about 82% of them seen once, and the ten largest clones take about 2.4%. Source material: peripheral blood. These receptors all come from a woman in her 70s with COVID-19, enrolled during active disease. The CDR3 runs from the conserved cysteine through the conserved F or W. A D gene is named only where the DNA matches it firmly. Only some rows state a clone size, as once, few, many or a class for expanded clones.

>TRBV6-2/TRBV6-3|.|.|TRBJ1-1
TGTGCCAGCAGTAGACAGCTGAACACTGAAGCTTTCTTT
CASSRQLNTEAFF
>TRBV18|.|.|TRBJ2-1
TGTGCCAGCTCACCACGGGGGGAGAGACGCTCCTACAATGAGCAGTTCTTC
CASSPRGERRSYNEQFF
>TRBV7-3|TRBD1|.|TRBJ1-1
TGTGCCAGCAGCTTAATTGGACAGGGTTTGACTGAAGCTTTCTTT
CASSLIGQGLTEAFF
>TRBV25-1|.|.|TRBJ1-6
TGTGCCAGCAGTGAAACTTCGTATTCACCCCTCCACTTT
CASSETSYSPLHF
>TRBV25-1|TRBD2|.|TRBJ2-1
TGTGCCAGCAGTGAATATAGGGCTAGCGGGAGGGGCAATGAGCAGTTCTTC
CASSEYRASGRGNEQFF
>TRBV7-3|.|.|TRBJ2-2
TGTGCCAGCAGCCTCGGGGTGAACACCGGGGAGCTGTTTTTT
CASSLGVNTGELFF
>TRBV6-2/TRBV6-3|TRBD1|.|TRBJ1-5
TGTGCCAGCACCCCCGGTATGAGGGGGCGCATTCAGCCCCAGCATTTT
CASTPGMRGRIQPQHF
>TRBV19|.|.|TRBJ1-3
TGTGCCAGTAGTAGTCAGGATCCGCCTCGTGGAAACACCATATATTTT
CASSSQDPPRGNTIYF
>TRBV6-5|TRBD1|.|TRBJ1-2
TGTGCCAGCAGCCTTAGGGACAGGAACTATGGCTACACCTTC
CASSLRDRNYGYTF
>TRBV12-5|.|few|TRBJ1-5
TGTGCTAGTGGGTTGCCCCGGGTTCAGCCCCAGCATTTT
CASGLPRVQPQHF
>TRBV30|.|.|TRBJ1-5
TGTGCCTGGAGCGGGGGGAGGGGGTTCAATCAGCCCCAGCATTTT
CAWSGGRGFNQPQHF
>TRBV9|TRBD2|.|TRBJ2-6
TGTGCCAGCAGCTCTAGCGGGGGGGCCGCTGGGGCCAACGTCCTGACTTTC
CASSSSGGAAGANVLTF
>TRBV3-1/TRBV3-2|.|.|TRBJ2-7
TGTGCCAGCAGCCAAGCTACACAGTTTACCTACGAGCAGTACTTC
CASSQATQFTYEQYF
>TRBV9|.|.|TRBJ1-2
TGTGCCAGCAGCGTAGATGAAAGGGGCCCATTGAACTATGGCTACACCTTC
CASSVDERGPLNYGYTF
>TRBV18|.|.|TRBJ1-1
TGTGCCAGCTCATCGACTAACACTGAAGCTTTCTTT
CASSSTNTEAFF